The next 20 T cell receptor beta chains were all read from a single sample in a study of T cells in women clearing cervical HPV infection. Some clones are missing from TCRdb's copy, which holds only in-frame ones; the method was immunoSEQ multiplex PCR. In total, the table holds about 21,000 clones. The sample comprised blood buffy coat. These receptors came from a woman between 18 and 70 years old with a cervical HPV16 infection that either progressed to CIN3+ or cleared (not recorded which).

A word on this clone: The read ends 3 residues early relative to the CDR3; the germline J gene fills the gap. V gene TRBV19 combines with J gene TRBJ1-1; D possibly corresponds to TRBD1 (5 bases). V was cut by 7 bases and J by 1 base, with 19 bases left in between. The CDR3 covers 16 residues. The V gene's germline CDR1 is LNHDA and CDR2 SQIVND (reference sequence). The CDR3 protein is CASKKDGGVRNTEAFF. The sequenced part of the CDR3 DNA is TGTGCCAGTAAGAAAGACGGAGGGGTGAGGAACACTGAA.

On this clone: The missing CDR3 end, 3 residues past where the read stops, is filled in from the germline J gene. The V call is TRBV5-8, the J call TRBJ1-2, with 10 bases lining up with TRBD1. CDR1 is SGHTS and CDR2 is YDEGEE in the germline V gene. This CDR3 has 15 residues. V shed 0 bases and J 2 bases; nucleotides not matched to a gene: 1. Incomplete CDR3 DNA: TGTGCCAGCAGCTTGGGACAGGGGGCGAACTATGGC. It encodes CASSLGQGANYG. The entire CDR3 is CASSLGQGANYGYTF.

By frequency, this clone is medium-sized. CDR3 DNA (partial): TGTGCCAGCAGTGAAAGCGCCTACGCAGATACG. This gives the protein CASSESAYADT. The CDR3, in full, reads CASSESAYADTQYF. The chain is built from TRBV6-1 and TRBJ2-3; unclear D gene. The CDR3 end lies 3 residues beyond the end of the read and is filled in from the germline J gene. With 2 bases removed from V and 4 bases from J, the gap between germline ends came to 10 bases. This CDR3 comprises 14 residues. CDR1 and CDR2 from the germline V gene are MNHNS and SASEGT.

Remarks on this clone: The sequence runs out 3 residues before the end of the CDR3; the remainder is reconstructed from the germline J gene. The chain combines TRBV19 with TRBJ2-7; 9 positions match TRBD1. This CDR3 contains 15 residues. Germline CDR1 is LNHDA and CDR2 is SQIVND (reference sequence). The trim removed 7 bases at V and 6 bases at J, leaving 13 bases unmatched. Incomplete CDR3 DNA: TGTGCCAGTACTAAACAGGGGGCCCCTGTCTTCGAG. Its translation: CASTKQGAPVFE. The CDR3, in full, reads CASTKQGAPVFEQYF.

A word on this clone: The sequence runs out 3 residues before the end of the CDR3; the remainder is reconstructed from the germline J gene. The chain is built from TRBV20-1 and TRBJ2-7; TRBD1 or TRBD2 may be the D gene (7 bases each). Germline V gene lookup returns CDR1 DFQATT and CDR2 SNEGSKA (reference sequence). With 5 bases removed from V and 6 bases from J, the gap between germline ends came to 20 bases. The CDR3 loop spans 14 amino acids. Partial CDR3 DNA: TGCAGTGCTTCCTCAGGGAGGGGGCTCGGCGAG. Amino acid sequence: CSASSGRGLGE. The CDR3 reads in full as CSASSGRGLGEQYF.

As concerns this clone: The read halts 3 residues ahead of the CDR3 end, with the missing end drawn from the germline J gene. The chain couples TRBV19 to TRBJ1-2; 9 positions match TRBD1. Germline loops: CDR1 LNHDA, CDR2 SQIVND (reference sequence). This CDR3 is built from 15 residues. This chain's CDR3 is CASSIGPGQGRGYTF. Incomplete CDR3 DNA: TGTGCCAGTAGTATCGGACCGGGACAGGGAAGAGGC. Using reference TRBV19 and TRBJ1-2 for the parts outside the CDR3, the full variable domain is DGGITQSPKYLFRKEGQNVTLSCEQNLNHDAMYWYRQDPGQGLRLIYYSQIVNDFQKGDIAEGYSVSREKKESFPLTVTSAQKNPTAFYLCASSIGPGQGRGYTFGSGTRLTVV.

Turning to this clone: The read stops 3 residues short of the end of the CDR3; the missing end is completed from the germline J gene. The V gene is TRBV19, the J gene TRBJ1-1; TRBD1 is a possible D gene (6 bases). The ends were cut back, 4 bases at V and 0 bases at J, with 15 bases in the middle. The CDR3 has 16 residues. Germline V gene sequence: CDR1 LNHDA, CDR2 SQIVND (reference sequence). The sequenced part of the CDR3 DNA is TGTGCCAGTAGTAGGCGGGCCGAGGGGGTGAACACTGAA. Amino acid sequence: CASSRRAEGVNTE. In full, the CDR3 is CASSRRAEGVNTEAFF.

Of note for this clone: The CDR3 is cut off 3 residues early in the read; its end comes from the germline J gene. J is TRBJ2-4 and V is TRBV19; D is possibly TRBD1 (8 bases). The germline gives CDR1 LNHDA, CDR2 SQIVND (reference sequence). The CDR3 spans 14 residues. The sequenced CDR3 bases are TGTGCCAGTAGTACCCAACAGGGGGACTATGGT. Protein: CASSTQQGDYG. In full, the CDR3 reads CASSTQQGDYGQYF.

About this clone: The read ends 3 residues before the CDR3 terminus; that terminus is restored from the germline J gene. The chain is built from TRBV19 and TRBJ2-1; D is unresolved. Germline CDR1 and CDR2: LNHDA and SQIVND (reference sequence). V gave up 2 bases and J gave up 4 bases, with 12 bases separating them. This CDR3 region has 15 residues. This CDR3 reads CASSIYAGDYNEQFF. Incomplete CDR3 DNA: TGTGCCAGTAGTATATACGCAGGAGATTACAATGAG.

On this clone: The read is 3 residues too short to cover the CDR3 end, so that end is filled in from the germline J gene. The chain links TRBV7-2 to TRBJ2-7; D gene ambiguous. Trimming took off 1 base at V and 2 bases at J, with 12 bases between the two ends. This CDR3 has 15 amino acids. Per germline, CDR1 SGHTA and CDR2 FQGNSA. The sequenced CDR3 bases are TGTGCCAGCAGCTTAGGAGGCAGGTACCCCTACGAG. Translating gives CASSLGGRYPYE. The complete CDR3 reads CASSLGGRYPYEQYF. The whole variable domain, remainder taken from reference TRBV7-2 and TRBJ2-7, is GAGVSQSPSNKVTEKGKDVELRCDPISGHTALYWYRQSLGQGLEFLIYFQGNSAPDKSGLPSDRFSAERTGGSVSTLTIQRTQQEDSAVYLCASSLGGRYPYEQYFGPGTRLTVT.

On this clone itself: The read is 3 residues too short to cover the CDR3 end, so that end is filled in from the germline J gene. The V call is TRBV7-9, the J call TRBJ2-2; 7 bases fit TRBD1. Germline values: CDR1 SEHNR, CDR2 FQNEAQ (reference sequence). The J segment lost 5 bases and the V segment lost 3 bases, leaving 3 bases of the junction unmatched. This CDR3 region has 14 residues. The CDR3 DNA, read in part, is TGTGCCAGCAGCTTGGGGACAGTGACCGGGGAG. As protein: CASSLGTVTGE. The CDR3 in full is CASSLGTVTGELFF. Full variable domain (remainder filled in from reference TRBV7-9 and TRBJ2-2): DTGVSQNPRHKITKRGQNVTFRCDPISEHNRLYWYRQTLGQGPEFLTYFQNEAQLEKSRLLSDRFSAERPKGSFSTLEIQRTEQGDSAMYLCASSLGTVTGELFFGEGSRLTVL.

As regards this clone: The read ends 3 residues shy of where the CDR3 ends; the end is completed using the germline J gene. The chain has TRBV19 and TRBJ2-7, with D possibly being TRBD1 (6 bases). The length of the CDR3 is 13 residues. Germline CDR1 reads LNHDA; CDR2 reads SQIVND (reference sequence). V shed 4 bases and J shed 4 bases, with 11 bases lying between them. The CDR3 bases that were read are TGTGCCAGTAGTAGCGCCAGGGGTTACGAG. Protein: CASSSARGYE. The whole CDR3 region reads CASSSARGYEQYF.

To note about this clone: The read falls 3 residues short of the CDR3 end, and the missing part is taken from the germline J gene. The V call is TRBV5-1, the J call TRBJ2-4, with D tentatively TRBD2 (5 bases). CDR1 and CDR2 from the germline V gene are SGHRS and YFSETQ. This CDR3 is 14 amino acids long. Incomplete CDR3 DNA: TGCGCCAGCAGCTTGACTTACGGGGTTCAGGAT. Its translation: CASSLTYGVQD. The entire CDR3 is CASSLTYGVQDQYF.

As for this clone: With the read ending 3 residues before the CDR3 end, the germline J gene is used to fill in that end. The V gene is TRBV10-3, the J gene TRBJ2-3; 7 positions agree with TRBD1. Germline V gene sequence: CDR1 ENHRY, CDR2 SYGVKD. The CDR3 consists of 16 residues. V shed 2 bases, J shed 5 bases, and the junction held 10 bases outside the gene matches. The part of the CDR3 DNA that was read is TGTGCCATCAGTGAGGGGACAGCAGGGATACTAGATACG. This codes for CAISEGTAGILDT. The entire CDR3 protein reads CAISEGTAGILDTQYF.

Points on this clone: The CDR3 is cut off 3 residues early in the read; its end comes from the germline J gene. The chain couples TRBV7-3 to TRBJ2-1; 10 bases map to TRBD1. Unmatched junction bases numbered 6, after V lost 1 base and J lost 6 bases. CDR1 is SGHTA, CDR2 FQGTGA, per germline. The CDR3 covers 16 residues. The CDR3 DNA, read in part, is TGTGCCAGCAGCTTAAAAGGTGGGACAGGGGTCAATGAG. This gives the protein CASSLKGGTGVNE. The entire CDR3 sequence reads CASSLKGGTGVNEQFF. Full variable domain (remainder filled in from reference TRBV7-3 and TRBJ2-1): GAGVSQTPSNKVTEKGKYVELRCDPISGHTALYWYRQSLGQGPEFLIYFQGTGAADDSGLPNDRFFAVRPEGSVSTLKIQRTERGDSAVYLCASSLKGGTGVNEQFFGPGTRLTVL.

A word on this clone: The CDR3 goes on 3 residues after the read ends, and that part is filled in from the germline J gene. The chain carries TRBV7-3 and TRBJ2-3, with 9 bases lining up with TRBD1. Losses at the gene ends were 5 bases for V and 8 bases for J; bases not matched to a gene: 2. CDR3 size: 12 residues. Germline V CDR1 and CDR2: SGHTA, FQGTGA. The CDR3 loop reads CASSAQGATQYF. Partial CDR3 DNA: TGTGCCAGCAGCGCACAGGGGGCTACG.

A remark on this clone: The read terminates 3 residues ahead of where the CDR3 ends, so the germline J gene completes it. The rearrangement uses TRBV7-3 and TRBJ1-1; D call uncertain. The germline V gene has CDR1 SGHTA and CDR2 FQGTGA. Trimming left V 3 bases short and J 3 bases short, with 8 bases between. The CDR3 has 13 residues. CDR3 loop: CASSFLEDTEAFF. The CDR3 DNA, read in part, is TGTGCCAGCAGCTTCCTAGAGGACACTGAA.

To note about this clone: The CDR3 goes on 3 residues after the read ends, and that part is filled in from the germline J gene. The chain combines TRBV2 with TRBJ2-2; D possibly corresponds to TRBD1 (6 bases). Trimming took off 4 bases at V and 6 bases at J, with 15 bases between the two ends. The length of the CDR3 is 15 residues. Per the germline V gene, CDR1 is SNHLY and CDR2 is FYNNEI. CDR3 sequence: CASSVQGSRPGELFF. The sequenced part of the CDR3 DNA is TGTGCCAGCAGTGTTCAGGGGAGTCGACCCGGGGAG.

To note about this clone: From the germline J gene comes the end of the CDR3, since the read stops 3 residues before it. The chain links TRBV2 to TRBJ1-2; 7 bases match TRBD1. Germline CDR1 is SNHLY and CDR2 is FYNNEI. The CDR3 length is 15 residues. The CDR3 bases that were read are TGTGCCAGCAGCGCTCAACCTCTGGGGACAGTTCGC. This codes for CASSAQPLGTVR. The complete CDR3 sequence is CASSAQPLGTVRYTF.

As for this clone: The read stops 3 residues short of the end of the CDR3; the missing end is completed from the germline J gene. The chain employs TRBV5-1 and TRBJ2-3; 8 bases line up with TRBD1. The CDR3 totals 16 residues. CDR1 SGHRS and CDR2 YFSETQ come from the germline V gene. J lost 0 bases, V lost 3 bases, and 6 bases had no gene match. CDR3 DNA, as far as it was read: TGCGCCAGCAGCTCCCAGACAGGGGCGAGCACAGATACG. This gives the protein CASSSQTGASTDT. The full CDR3 reads CASSSQTGASTDTQYF.